These 15 T cell receptor beta chains were all obtained from the same sample, sequenced in a study of cytomegalovirus exposure and HLA in healthy donors. PCR involved 60 Vbeta and 13 Jbeta primers. Clones were read by immunoSEQ multiplex PCR, and TCRdb kept only the in-frame ones, dropping some. This sample carries 95,000 to 150,000 clones, about 62% of them seen once, and the ten largest clones take less than 9%. Sequences were obtained from PBMCs. Receptors were obtained from a woman aged 40 to 55 in good health and CMV-seropositive.

V and J are TRBV5-1 and TRBJ2-7; TRBD1 matches at 7 bases. This CDR3 has 15 amino acids. V lost 0 bases and J lost 5; bases outside the gene matches: 8. Germline CDR1 reads SGHRS; CDR2 reads YFSETQ. This CDR3 reads CASSLGMTGFNEQYF. The CDR3 DNA sequence: TGCGCCAGCAGCTTGGGTATGACAGGGTTCAACGAGCAGTACTTC.

This clone was seen only a few times. The J gene is TRBJ2-7, the V gene TRBV10-1, with D maybe TRBD1 (6 bases). CDR3 length equals 13 residues. V lost 4 bases and J 2 bases, leaving 9 bases between the germline ends. Germline CDR1 WNHNN, CDR2 SYGVQD (reference sequence). The CDR3 DNA reads as TGCGCCAGCAGTGTGGGGACAACCTACGAGCAGTACTTC. It translates to CASSVGTTYEQYF.

V and J are TRBV29-1 and TRBJ2-2; the D is unclear. The CDR3 runs to 16 residues. Germline V CDR1 and CDR2: SQVTM, ANQGSEA. Trimming took off 0 bases at V and 1 base at J, with 12 bases between the two ends. The CDR3 region has the DNA TGCAGCGTTGAAGATCTCGCGAGAAAGAACACCGGGGAGCTGTTTTTT. Protein sequence: CSVEDLARKNTGELFF.

V and J are TRBV23-1 and TRBJ2-7; 13 bases map to TRBD2. TRBV23-1 is treated as an ORF (open reading frame) with a function not yet certain. This CDR3 contains 17 residues. V was pared by 2 bases and J by 2 bases, with 6 bases of the junction left unmatched. The CDR3, as DNA: TGCGCCAGCAGTCAACGGCCCGGACTAGCGGGGGCCTACGAGCAGTACTTC. Translation: CASSQRPGLAGAYEQYF.

For the CDR3, the DNA is TGTGCCAGCAGCTCGGGACAGGGCGAGGCGAAGAACACTGAAGCTTTCTTT. It yields the protein CASSSGQGEAKNTEAFF. The chain recombines TRBV7-9 with TRBJ1-1, with 9 positions matching TRBD1. V was clipped by 4 bases and J by 1 base; unmatched bases: 10. The CDR3 spans 17 residues. Germline V CDR1 and CDR2: SEHNR, FQNEAQ (reference sequence).

This clone was counted a few times. The genes are TRBV18 and TRBJ2-5; D gene unclear. This CDR3 region has 12 residues. Germline CDR1 and CDR2: KGHSH and LQKENI. V was trimmed by 5 bases and J by 2 bases, leaving 6 bases between them. The CDR3 region has the DNA TGTGCCAGCTCATCCCAACAAGAGACCCAGTACTTC. Its protein is CASSSQQETQYF.

The chain recombines TRBV6-6 with TRBJ2-1, with 12 positions matching TRBD1. Germline lookup yields CDR1 MNHNY and CDR2 SVGAGI (reference sequence). V gave up 4 bases and J gave up 2 bases; unmatched junction bases: 3. This CDR3 has 16 amino acids. CDR3 sequence: CASSSGTGGTYNEQFF. As DNA, the CDR3 is TGTGCCAGCAGTTCCGGGACAGGGGGCACCTACAATGAGCAGTTCTTC.

The rearrangement joins TRBV28 to TRBJ2-1, with 13 bases that match TRBD2. CDR1 and CDR2 (germline): MDHEN, SYDVKM. Unmatched junction bases numbered 10, after V lost 11 bases and J lost 9 bases. The CDR3 is made up of 14 amino acids. Here the CDR3 DNA reads TGTGCCGGGGGGACTAGCGGGACCTCCAGTGAGCAGTTCTTC. Translated, it gives CAGGTSGTSSEQFF.

This chain links TRBV18 with TRBJ2-2, with TRBD2 identical over 10 bases. With 6 bases clipped from V and 5 bases from J, the junction kept 6 bases outside the gene matches. The CDR3 is 15 residues long. Germline V gene sequence: CDR1 KGHSH, CDR2 LQKENI. DNA for the CDR3: TGTGCCAGCTCGTACGGGACTAGCGTAACCGGGGAGCTGTTTTTT. This encodes CASSYGTSVTGELFF.

This clone was observed a few times. The chain carries TRBV5-1 and TRBJ2-1, with 9 bases aligning to TRBD1. CDR3 size: 15 residues. V lost 0 bases, J lost 10 bases, and 8 bases stayed unmatched. The germline V gene encodes CDR1 SGHRS and CDR2 YFSETQ. CDR3 in DNA: TGCGCCAGCAGCTTGGAGCGGACAGGGGAGGGAGAGCAGTTCTTC. It translates to CASSLERTGEGEQFF. Complete variable domain (other parts from reference TRBV5-1 and TRBJ2-1): KAGVTQTPRYLIKTRGQQVTLSCSPISGHRSVSWYQQTPGQGLQFLFEYFSETQRNKGNFPGRFSGRQFSNSRSEMNVSTLELGDSALYLCASSLERTGEGEQFFGPGTRLTVL.

V usage is TRBV5-1 and J usage is TRBJ2-5; 9 bases are shared with TRBD1. Germline CDR1 SGHRS, CDR2 YFSETQ. Unmatched junction bases numbered 1, after V lost 0 bases and J lost 7 bases. The CDR3 covers 13 residues. The CDR3 protein is CASSLGQGGTQYF. The CDR3 coding sequence is TGCGCCAGCAGCTTGGGACAGGGGGGGACCCAGTACTTC.

The genes are TRBV9 and TRBJ1-5, with a tentative D call TRBD1 (5 bases). Per germline, CDR1 SGDLS and CDR2 YYNGEE. CDR3 size: 15 residues. Deletions cut 2 bases from V and 3 bases from J, with 12 bases between. This CDR3 is CASSVGQGLNQPQHF. The CDR3 region has the DNA TGTGCCAGCAGCGTGGGGCAGGGTCTCAATCAGCCCCAGCATTTT.

The chain is built from TRBV6-5 and TRBJ2-7, with a possible D match to TRBD1 (6 bases). V was shortened by 6 bases and J by 5 bases, with 17 bases between the two germline ends. The CDR3 loop spans 14 amino acids. From germline, CDR1 is MNHEY and CDR2 SVGAGI. Here the CDR3 reads CASSRPGTGHEQYF. Written as DNA, the CDR3 is TGTGCCAGCAGCCGGCCGGGCACAGGGCACGAGCAGTACTTC.

The V and J genes are TRBV6-5 and TRBJ2-5; a possible D gene is TRBD2 (6 bases). Germline V gene data show CDR1 as MNHEY and CDR2 as SVGAGI. This CDR3 is built from 13 residues. Trimming stripped 0 bases from V and 7 bases from J, with 9 bases between. CDR3 protein: CASSYSAGPTQYF. The CDR3 nucleotides are TGTGCCAGCAGTTACTCTGCGGGGCCGACCCAGTACTTC.

This rearrangement joins TRBV7-9 to TRBJ1-1, with 9 bases lining up with TRBD1. This CDR3 is built from 16 residues. Trimming at V came to 5 bases and at J to 8 bases, leaving 15 bases not matched to a gene. Germline lookup yields CDR1 SEHNR and CDR2 FQNEAQ (reference sequence). DNA for the CDR3: TGTGCCAGCAGCAACTTGAGGACAGGGGAGAGGTCAGAAGCTTTCTTT. Translated, it gives CASSNLRTGERSEAFF.